This TCR beta chain was identified in a study of yellow fever vaccine responses in identical twins. Overall study results and limits: Convergence reportedly seemed to mark part of the twins' vaccine T cell response, with personalization marking the rest.

As to this clonotype: The antigen is not known.

V shed 2 bases, J shed 3 bases, and the junction held 1 base outside the gene matches. This CDR3 spans 14 amino acids. The germline gives CDR1 SGHDT, CDR2 YYEEEE. TCRdb used MiXCR to reprocess the RT-PCR reads, holding one entry per CDR3 protein. The sample carries tens of thousands of distinct CDR3 sequences, 77% recorded once. The chain joins TRBV5-6 to TRBJ2-7; 11 bases match TRBD2. The sequencing used T cells from blood (PBMCs), unsorted or a sorted subset (not recorded which), collected before or after yellow fever vaccination (not recorded which). The receptor was derived from a woman aged 18-29 years who received the yellow fever vaccine. DNA of the CDR3: TGTGCCAGCAGCTTTACTAGCGGGAGCTACGAGCAGTACTTC. It yields the protein CASSFTSGSYEQYF.